These 21 T cell receptor beta chains were sequenced from one sample in a study of shared clonotypes between healthy human individuals. Assay used: immunoSEQ multiplex PCR; TCRdb lists only in-frame clones, some missing. The sample gives around 990,000 clones, 70% to 80% of which show up once; about 0.94% is in the top ten. The sequenced material came from memory CD4+ T cells from PBMCs. Specified subset: CD45RA-negative fraction. The receptor set was obtained from a man younger than 35 in good health. Some clones in this sample may be carry-over from other donors' samples.

To note about this clone: Distinct nucleotide sequences in the sample also encode this CDR3. V is TRBV5-1 and J is TRBJ2-3; 15 nucleotides match TRBD2. CDR1 is SGHRS and CDR2 is YFSETQ in the germline V gene. After removal of 4 bases from V and 4 bases from J, the junction contained 4 bases not matched to a gene. CDR3 length: 16 amino acids. The CDR3 DNA sequence: TGCGCCAGCAGCCCGGGACTAGCGGGAGGATCAGATACGCAGTATTTT. Its protein is CASSPGLAGGSDTQYF.

The gene calls are TRBV10-3 and TRBJ1-1, with no clear D. The germline gives CDR1 ENHRY, CDR2 SYGVKD. The CDR3 runs 13 residues. The V and J ends lost 2 bases and 1 base respectively, with 5 bases between them. CDR3 sequence (DNA): TGTGCCATCAGTGAGAGCTGGAACACTGAAGCTTTCTTT. Residues: CAISESWNTEAFF.

The chain couples TRBV5-4 to TRBJ1-6; the D is unclear. The CDR3 totals 13 residues. The V and J ends lost 0 bases and 8 bases respectively, with 6 bases between them. CDR1 and CDR2 from the germline V gene are SGHNT and YYREEE (reference sequence). The CDR3 sequence: CASSLDLYSPLHF. The CDR3, as DNA: TGTGCCAGCAGCTTGGACTTATATTCACCCCTCCACTTT.

The rearrangement uses TRBV6-5 and TRBJ2-7, with D possibly called TRBD1 or TRBD2 (6 bases each). The CDR3 is made up of 10 amino acids. CDR1 and CDR2 (germline): MNHEY, SVGAGI. As DNA, the CDR3 is TGTGCTAGGGGGGCCTTTGGGCAGTACTTC. It specifies CARGAFGQYF.

Points on this clone: Distinct nucleotide sequences in the sample also encode this CDR3. CDR3 protein: CASSVDSNYGYTF. The CDR3 DNA reads TGTGCCAGCAGCGTGGACAGTAACTATGGCTACACCTTC. The chain links TRBV6-1 to TRBJ1-2, with D possibly matching TRBD1 (6 bases). CDR1 is MNHNS, CDR2 SASEGT, per germline. This CDR3 spans 13 amino acids. Trimming pared 6 bases from V and 1 base from J, leaving 9 bases between.

The rearrangement uses TRBV27 and TRBJ2-5, with 9 bases that match TRBD1. V lost 0 bases to trimming and J lost 3 bases; unmatched junction nucleotides: 11. The CDR3 has 18 residues. CDR1 and CDR2 (germline): MNHEY, SMNVEV (reference sequence). The CDR3 DNA reads as TGTGCCAGCAGTTTATCGGCCGGGATTGACAGGGGGGAAGAGACCCAGTACTTC. It codes for CASSLSAGIDRGEETQYF.

The J gene is TRBJ2-2, the V gene TRBV6-1, with a possible D match to TRBD1 (6 bases). The CDR3 consists of 14 residues. Looked up from germline, CDR1 is MNHNS and CDR2 is SASEGT. Trimming left V 8 bases short and J 4 bases short, with 14 bases between. DNA for the CDR3: TGTGCCAGCGATACACAGGGTTTCACCGGGGAGCTGTTTTTT. It translates to CASDTQGFTGELFF.

DNA for the CDR3: TGTGCCAGCAGAGTGGGAGTGGCTACCGGGGAGCTGTTTTTT. Translated, it gives CASRVGVATGELFF. The J gene is TRBJ2-2, the V gene TRBV7-3; maybe TRBD2 (5 bases). Between the trimmed V and J ends, which lost 6 bases and 5 bases, there was a span of 13 bases. The CDR3 is 14 residues long. The V gene's germline CDR1 is SGHTA and CDR2 FQGTGA.

The chain joins TRBV27 to TRBJ2-4; 7 bases fit TRBD1. This CDR3 region has 16 residues. With 5 bases clipped from V and 3 bases from J, the junction kept 10 bases outside the gene matches. CDR1 and CDR2 (germline): MNHEY, SMNVEV (reference sequence). The CDR3 sequence: CASSSYFGTVKNIQYF. The CDR3 coding sequence is TGTGCCAGCAGTAGCTACTTCGGGACAGTCAAAAACATTCAGTACTTC.

The chain links TRBV7-2 to TRBJ1-5; D gene unclear. Germline V CDR1 and CDR2: SGHTA, FQGNSA. V was shortened by 2 bases and J by 0 bases, with 11 bases between the two germline ends. The length of the CDR3 is 16 residues. The CDR3 loop reads CASSLQGWDSNQPQHF. The CDR3 bases are TGTGCCAGCAGCTTACAAGGATGGGATAGCAATCAGCCCCAGCATTTT.

Regarding this clone: Just one base apart from a much larger clone, this may be a read error. Other DNA sequences from this sample encode an identical CDR3 as well. The chain carries TRBV14 and TRBJ2-1; TRBD2 aligns across 13 bases. Germline V gives CDR1 SGHDN, CDR2 FVKESK. There are 15 residues in the CDR3. J lost 5 bases, V lost 4 bases, and 2 bases had no gene match. CDR3 residues: CASSPGLAGNNEQFF. The CDR3 coding sequence is TGTGCCAGCAGCCCGGGACTAGCGGGAAACAATGAGCAGTTCTTC.

The chain couples TRBV10-3 to TRBJ1-1, with D possibly being TRBD1 (6 bases). Trimming took off 2 bases at V and 2 bases at J, with 12 bases between the two ends. Germline CDR1 reads ENHRY; CDR2 reads SYGVKD. The CDR3 covers 15 residues. CDR3: CAISERGGENTEAFF. DNA of the CDR3: TGTGCCATCAGTGAGAGGGGGGGTGAAAACACTGAAGCTTTCTTT.

V is TRBV7-3 and J is TRBJ2-3; D is undetermined. In germline, CDR1 is SGHTA, CDR2 FQGTGA. Trimming left V 3 bases short and J 6 bases short, with 16 bases between. This CDR3 comprises 15 residues. CDR3 residues: CASSFSQTRLDTQYF. The CDR3 DNA follows: TGTGCCAGCAGCTTCAGTCAAACCCGTCTGGATACGCAGTATTTT.

J is TRBJ2-2 and V is TRBV5-1; weak D call: TRBD1 (6 bases). V lost 5 bases and J lost 1, with 12 bases in between. This CDR3 spans 15 amino acids. Germline assignment: CDR1 SGHRS and CDR2 YFSETQ. The CDR3 region has the DNA TGCGCCAGCAGGACGGGACACCAGAACACCGGGGAGCTGTTTTTT. Protein product: CASRTGHQNTGELFF. The whole variable domain, remainder taken from reference TRBV5-1 and TRBJ2-2, is KAGVTQTPRYLIKTRGQQVTLSCSPISGHRSVSWYQQTPGQGLQFLFEYFSETQRNKGNFPGRFSGRQFSNSRSEMNVSTLELGDSALYLCASRTGHQNTGELFFGEGSRLTVL.

This clone has only a few counts. V usage is TRBV7-9 and J usage is TRBJ1-4; D is possibly TRBD1 (5 bases). The CDR3 spans 15 residues. Germline CDR1 reads SEHNR; CDR2 reads FQNEAQ (reference sequence). Trimming stripped 1 base from V and 5 bases from J, with 11 bases between. The CDR3 protein is CASSLGRGQNEKLFF. CDR3 sequence (DNA): TGTGCCAGCAGCTTAGGGAGGGGCCAAAATGAAAAACTGTTTTTT.

The J gene is TRBJ2-7, the V gene TRBV30; 10 positions agree with TRBD1. Germline CDR1 is GTSNPN and CDR2 is SVGIG (reference sequence). V lost 0 bases to trimming and J lost 7 bases; unmatched junction nucleotides: 9. The CDR3 is made up of 15 amino acids. The CDR3, as DNA: TGTGCCTGGAGTGTCTCAGACAGGGGGCCGTTGGAGCAGTACTTC. Protein sequence: CAWSVSDRGPLEQYF.

CDR3: CASSLVQGTQGYTF. CDR3 bases: TGTGCCAGCAGCTTAGTGCAGGGTACCCAGGGCTACACCTTC. The chain employs TRBV7-9 and TRBJ1-2; a possible D gene is TRBD1 (5 bases). Trimming pared 1 base from V and 8 bases from J, leaving 14 bases between. Germline assignment: CDR1 SEHNR and CDR2 FQNEAQ (reference sequence). This CDR3 is 14 amino acids long.

About this clone itself: A read error is possible here, since a much larger clone lies one base away. The rearrangement uses TRBV30 and TRBJ1-5; 8 positions match TRBD1. CDR1 is GTSNPN, CDR2 SVGIG, per germline (reference sequence). The CDR3 has 15 amino acids. Trimming cost V 0 bases and J 6 bases; bases outside gene matches: 7. The CDR3 reads CAWSVGAGGCQPQHF. The DNA of the CDR3 is TGTGCCTGGAGTGTCGGGGCAGGGGGCTGTCAGCCCCAGCATTTT.

This clone was detected a few times. The chain joins TRBV4-1 to TRBJ2-1; TRBD2 matches 11 bases. V gave up 4 bases and J gave up 0 bases; unmatched junction bases: 2. This CDR3 contains 16 residues. CDR1 and CDR2 from the germline V gene are MGHRA and YSYEKL. CDR3 nucleotide sequence: TGCGCCAGCAGCCTCGGGACTAGCGGCTCCTACAATGAGCAGTTCTTC. Translation: CASSLGTSGSYNEQFF.

The genes are TRBV23-1 and TRBJ2-1; D gene unclear. TRBV23-1 is noted as an ORF with a role that remains uncertain. Deletions cut 7 bases from V and 7 bases from J, with 11 bases between. The CDR3 loop spans 12 amino acids. The CDR3: CASTSKENEQFF. DNA for the CDR3: TGCGCCAGCACAAGTAAGGAAAATGAGCAGTTCTTC.

The chain uses TRBV5-8 and TRBJ2-7, with 9 nucleotides matching TRBD1. In germline, CDR1 is SGHTS, CDR2 YDEGEE. The CDR3 consists of 16 residues. The V and J ends lost 4 bases and 3 bases, in that order; junction bases with no gene match: 11. The CDR3 DNA is TGTGCCAGCAGCCGGGACAGGGACCCTCCGAACTACGAGCAGTACTTC. Amino acid sequence: CASSRDRDPPNYEQYF.